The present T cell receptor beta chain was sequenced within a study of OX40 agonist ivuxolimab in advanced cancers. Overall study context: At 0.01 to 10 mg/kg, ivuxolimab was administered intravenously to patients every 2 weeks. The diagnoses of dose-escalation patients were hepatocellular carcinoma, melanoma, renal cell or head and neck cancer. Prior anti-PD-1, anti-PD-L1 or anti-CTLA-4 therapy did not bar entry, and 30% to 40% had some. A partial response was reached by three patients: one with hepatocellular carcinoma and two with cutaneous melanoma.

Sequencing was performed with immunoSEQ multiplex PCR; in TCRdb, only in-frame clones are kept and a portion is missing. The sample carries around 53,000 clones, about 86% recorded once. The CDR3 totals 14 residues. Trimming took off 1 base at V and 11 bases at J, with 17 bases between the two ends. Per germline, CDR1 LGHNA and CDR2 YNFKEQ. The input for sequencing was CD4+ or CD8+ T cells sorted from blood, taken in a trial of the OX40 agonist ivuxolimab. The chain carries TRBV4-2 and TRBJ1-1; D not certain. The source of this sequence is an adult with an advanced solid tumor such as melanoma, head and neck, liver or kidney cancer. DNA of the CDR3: TGTGCCAGCAGCCAAGCCGACACAAGGGTGGAGGCTTTCTTT. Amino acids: CASSQADTRVEAFF.